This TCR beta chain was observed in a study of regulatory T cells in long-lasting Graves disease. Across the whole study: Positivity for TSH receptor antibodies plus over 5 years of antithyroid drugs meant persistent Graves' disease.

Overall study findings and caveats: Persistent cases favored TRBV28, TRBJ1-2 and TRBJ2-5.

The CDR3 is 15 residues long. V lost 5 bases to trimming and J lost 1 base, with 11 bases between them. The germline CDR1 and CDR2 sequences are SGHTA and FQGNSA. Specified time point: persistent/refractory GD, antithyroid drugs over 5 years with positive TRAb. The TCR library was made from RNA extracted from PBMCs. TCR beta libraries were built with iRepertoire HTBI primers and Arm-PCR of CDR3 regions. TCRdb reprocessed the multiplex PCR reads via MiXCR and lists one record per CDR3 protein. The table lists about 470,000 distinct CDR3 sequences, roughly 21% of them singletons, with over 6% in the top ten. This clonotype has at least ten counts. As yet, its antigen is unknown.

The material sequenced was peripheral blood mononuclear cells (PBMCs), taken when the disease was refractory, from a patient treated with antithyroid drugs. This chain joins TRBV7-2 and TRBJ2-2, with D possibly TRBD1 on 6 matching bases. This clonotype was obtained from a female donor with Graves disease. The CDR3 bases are TGTGCCAGCAGCACCGGGACACAGAACACCGGGGAGCTGTTTTTT. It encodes CASSTGTQNTGELFF. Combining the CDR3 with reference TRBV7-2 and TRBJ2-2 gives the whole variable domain GAGVSQSPSNKVTEKGKDVELRCDPISGHTALYWYRQSLGQGLEFLIYFQGNSAPDKSGLPSDRFSAERTGGSVSTLTIQRTQQEDSAVYLCASSTGTQNTGELFFGEGSRLTVL.